The rows below give T cell receptor beta chains drawn from one sample of a study of T cell changes during pregnancy in multiple sclerosis. Assay used: immunoSEQ multiplex PCR; TCRdb lists only in-frame clones, some missing. Among roughly 39,000 clones, about 93% were seen once, and the ten largest hold around 0.4%. Material: CD4+ T cells from peripheral blood mononuclear cells, obtained after pregnancy. The origin of the receptors is a female donor in good health, enrolled as a control in a pregnancy study. Both conserved end residues are part of each CDR3. Fields, in order: clone size, D gene, J gene, V gene, CDR3 DNA, CDR3 protein. D genes are given only for firm matches. Clone sizes are given selectively: once, few, many, or a class where the clone is expanded.

clone size: -; D gene: TRBD1; J gene: TRBJ1-6; V gene: TRBV5-1; CDR3 DNA: TGCGCCAGCAGCTCTGGACAGGGGCAAAATTCACCCCTCCACTTT; CDR3 protein: CASSSGQGQNSPLHF
clone size: -; D gene: -; J gene: TRBJ2-5; V gene: TRBV5-1; CDR3 DNA: TGCGCCAGCAGCCCCCGGAGGCCGGGGATGGAGACCCAGTACTTC; CDR3 protein: CASSPRRPGMETQYF
clone size: -; D gene: -; J gene: TRBJ1-2; V gene: TRBV27; CDR3 DNA: TGTGCCAGCAGACCCAACAGGGAGTCTCGGGGCTACACCTTC; CDR3 protein: CASRPNRESRGYTF
clone size: -; D gene: -; J gene: TRBJ2-3; V gene: TRBV6-5; CDR3 DNA: TGTGCCAGCAGCCGGGACTGGGAACGCACAGATACGCAGTATTTT; CDR3 protein: CASSRDWERTDTQYF
clone size: -; D gene: -; J gene: TRBJ1-3; V gene: TRBV5-5; CDR3 DNA: TGTGCCAGCAGCTTGGTCGCCGAGAGGGGAAACACCATATATTTT; CDR3 protein: CASSLVAERGNTIYF
clone size: -; D gene: -; J gene: TRBJ2-4; V gene: TRBV19; CDR3 DNA: TGTGCCAGTACCGACGGACTAGCCAAAAACATTCAGTACTTC; CDR3 protein: CASTDGLAKNIQYF
clone size: -; D gene: -; J gene: TRBJ2-7; V gene: TRBV6-6; CDR3 DNA: TGTGCCAGCAGTTACGGACAATACTACGAGCAGTACTTC; CDR3 protein: CASSYGQYYEQYF
clone size: -; D gene: TRBD2; J gene: TRBJ2-4; V gene: TRBV6-7; CDR3 DNA: TGTGCCAGCAGCATCCTCATCCCTAGCGGGGGCCCTATAGCCAAAAACATTCAGTACTTC; CDR3 protein: CASSILIPSGGPIAKNIQYF
clone size: -; D gene: TRBD1; J gene: TRBJ1-2; V gene: TRBV5-4; CDR3 DNA: TGTGCCAGCAGCCCAACAGGGGACTATGGCTACACCTTC; CDR3 protein: CASSPTGDYGYTF
clone size: -; D gene: -; J gene: TRBJ1-2; V gene: TRBV5-1; CDR3 DNA: TGCGCCAGCAGCTCCACGCCACAGGGTTTTGATGGCTACACCTTC; CDR3 protein: CASSSTPQGFDGYTF
clone size: -; D gene: -; J gene: TRBJ1-2; V gene: TRBV11-3; CDR3 DNA: TGTGCCAGCAGCTTGGCAGGGTCCCCCTATGGCTACACCTTC; CDR3 protein: CASSLAGSPYGYTF
clone size: -; D gene: TRBD2; J gene: TRBJ2-3; V gene: TRBV9; CDR3 DNA: TGTGCCAGCAGTAGCGGGGGGGCTCGGGATACGCAGTATTTT; CDR3 protein: CASSSGGARDTQYF
clone size: -; D gene: -; J gene: TRBJ1-1; V gene: TRBV6-6; CDR3 DNA: TGTGCCAGCAGTTACCCTACAGAACGCACTGAAGCTTTCTTT; CDR3 protein: CASSYPTERTEAFF
clone size: once; D gene: -; J gene: TRBJ1-2; V gene: TRBV27; CDR3 DNA: TGTGCCAGCAGCCCCCGGGACAAGCACTATGGCTACACCTTC; CDR3 protein: CASSPRDKHYGYTF
clone size: once; D gene: TRBD2; J gene: TRBJ2-2; V gene: TRBV27; CDR3 DNA: TGTGCCAGCAGCTCAAAGCGGGGCACGAACACCGGGGAGCTGTTTTTT; CDR3 protein: CASSSKRGTNTGELFF
clone size: -; D gene: TRBD1; J gene: TRBJ1-1; V gene: TRBV30; CDR3 DNA: TGTGCCTGGAGTGTAGGACAGGGGAGGCCTGAAGCTTTCTTT; CDR3 protein: CAWSVGQGRPEAFF
clone size: -; D gene: -; J gene: TRBJ2-1; V gene: TRBV5-1; CDR3 DNA: TGCGCCAGCAGTTTCAATATTGCGTCGGGCGGGACCCACAATGAGCAGTTCTTC; CDR3 protein: CASSFNIASGGTHNEQFF
clone size: once; D gene: TRBD2; J gene: TRBJ2-3; V gene: TRBV25-1; CDR3 DNA: TGTGCCAGCGCTGGACTAGCGACAGATACGCAGTATTTT; CDR3 protein: CASAGLATDTQYF
clone size: -; D gene: TRBD1; J gene: TRBJ2-2; V gene: TRBV19; CDR3 DNA: TGTGCCAGTAGTATTTTCCTGGGACAGAGCCCCAGCACCGGGGAGCTGTTTTTT; CDR3 protein: CASSIFLGQSPSTGELFF
clone size: -; D gene: TRBD1; J gene: TRBJ1-1; V gene: TRBV14; CDR3 DNA: TGTGCCAGCAGCCAAAGAAGGGACAGGGGAGAGACAAACACTGAAGCTTTCTTT; CDR3 protein: CASSQRRDRGETNTEAFF
clone size: once; D gene: TRBD1; J gene: TRBJ1-3; V gene: TRBV19; CDR3 DNA: TGTGCCAGTAGTATACCAGGGTCGGACAGGTCTGGAAACACCATATATTTT; CDR3 protein: CASSIPGSDRSGNTIYF
clone size: -; D gene: -; J gene: TRBJ1-4; V gene: TRBV30; CDR3 DNA: TGTGCCTGGAGTGTAGGGGGGGCAACTAATGAAAAACTGTTTTTT; CDR3 protein: CAWSVGGATNEKLFF
clone size: -; D gene: -; J gene: TRBJ2-1; V gene: TRBV6-5; CDR3 DNA: TGTGCCAGCAGTTACGGGGCTCTGACATCCTTTAATGAGCAGTTCTTC; CDR3 protein: CASSYGALTSFNEQFF
clone size: -; D gene: -; J gene: TRBJ2-7; V gene: TRBV6-1; CDR3 DNA: TGTGCCAGCAGACAGGGACGATCCTACGAGCAGTACTTC; CDR3 protein: CASRQGRSYEQYF
clone size: -; D gene: TRBD1; J gene: TRBJ2-2; V gene: TRBV7-2; CDR3 DNA: TGTGCCAGCAGCCGGGACAGGGTCGGGGAGCTGTTTTTT; CDR3 protein: CASSRDRVGELFF
clone size: -; D gene: -; J gene: TRBJ1-2; V gene: TRBV19; CDR3 DNA: TGTGCCAGTAGTGACCAGGGCTATGGCTACACCTTC; CDR3 protein: CASSDQGYGYTF
clone size: -; D gene: TRBD1; J gene: TRBJ2-1; V gene: TRBV14; CDR3 DNA: TGTGCCAGCAGCCTCCGCCTTGGCAGGGGGTCCTACAATGAGCAGTTCTTC; CDR3 protein: CASSLRLGRGSYNEQFF
clone size: -; D gene: -; J gene: TRBJ1-4; V gene: TRBV5-1; CDR3 DNA: TGCGCCAGCAGCCCCTTAACGGGGACTAATGAAAAACTGTTTTTT; CDR3 protein: CASSPLTGTNEKLFF